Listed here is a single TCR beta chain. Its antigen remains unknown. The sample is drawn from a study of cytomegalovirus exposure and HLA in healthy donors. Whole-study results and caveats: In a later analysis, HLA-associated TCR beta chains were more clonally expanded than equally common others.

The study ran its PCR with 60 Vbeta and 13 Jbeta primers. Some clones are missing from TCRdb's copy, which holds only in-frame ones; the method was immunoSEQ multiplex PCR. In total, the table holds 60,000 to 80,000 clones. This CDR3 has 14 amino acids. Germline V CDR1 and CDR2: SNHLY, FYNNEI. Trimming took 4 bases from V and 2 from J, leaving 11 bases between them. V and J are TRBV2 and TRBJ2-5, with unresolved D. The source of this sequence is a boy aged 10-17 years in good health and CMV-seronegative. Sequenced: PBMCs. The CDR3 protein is CASSVRSRQETQYF. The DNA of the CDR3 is TGTGCCAGCAGTGTTCGCTCTAGACAAGAGACCCAGTACTTC.